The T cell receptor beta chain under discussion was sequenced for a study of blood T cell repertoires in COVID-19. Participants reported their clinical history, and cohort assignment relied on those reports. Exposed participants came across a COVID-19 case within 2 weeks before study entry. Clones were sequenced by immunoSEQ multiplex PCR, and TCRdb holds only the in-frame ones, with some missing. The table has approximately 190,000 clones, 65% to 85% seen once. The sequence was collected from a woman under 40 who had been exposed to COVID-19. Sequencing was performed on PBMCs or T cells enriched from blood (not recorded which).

The DNA of the CDR3 is TGTGCCAGCAGTCCCGATAGGGGTGGAAACACCATATATTTT. It is translated as CASSPDRGGNTIYF. The chain combines TRBV6-5 with TRBJ1-3; D is perhaps TRBD1 (5 bases). This CDR3 is 14 amino acids long. V lost 5 bases, J lost 3 bases, and 11 bases lay in between. Germline-derived CDR1 and CDR2 are MNHEY and SVGAGI.